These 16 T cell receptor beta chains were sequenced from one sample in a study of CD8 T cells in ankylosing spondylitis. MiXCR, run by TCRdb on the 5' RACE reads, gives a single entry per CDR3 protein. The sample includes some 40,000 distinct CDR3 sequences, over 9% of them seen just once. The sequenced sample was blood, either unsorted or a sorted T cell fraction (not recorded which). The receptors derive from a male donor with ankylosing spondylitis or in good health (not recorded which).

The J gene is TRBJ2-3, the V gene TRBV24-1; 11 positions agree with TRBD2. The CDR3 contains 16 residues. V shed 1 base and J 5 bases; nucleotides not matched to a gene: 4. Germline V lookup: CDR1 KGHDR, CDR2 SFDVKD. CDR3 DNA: TGTGCCACCAGTGATTTCCTAGCGGGAGGACAAGATACGCAGTATTTT. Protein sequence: CATSDFLAGGQDTQYF.

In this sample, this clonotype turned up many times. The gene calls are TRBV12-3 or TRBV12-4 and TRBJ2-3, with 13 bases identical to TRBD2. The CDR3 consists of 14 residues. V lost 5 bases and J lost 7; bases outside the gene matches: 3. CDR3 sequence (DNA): TGTGCCAGCAGTCGGACTAGCGGGAGTTATACGCAGTATTTT. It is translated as CASSRTSGSYTQYF.

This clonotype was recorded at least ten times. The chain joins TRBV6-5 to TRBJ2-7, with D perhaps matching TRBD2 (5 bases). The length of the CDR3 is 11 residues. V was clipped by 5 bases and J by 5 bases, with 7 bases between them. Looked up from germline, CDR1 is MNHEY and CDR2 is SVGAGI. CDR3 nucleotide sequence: TGTGCCAGCAGTACGAGGGACGAGCAGTACTTC. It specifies CASSTRDEQYF.

The CDR3 nucleotides read TGCGCCAGCAGCTTGTTCCGGCCTGGGGAAACTGAAGCTTTCTTT. Protein product: CASSLFRPGETEAFF. The chain links TRBV5-1 to TRBJ1-1; D unresolved. V lost 1 base and J lost 5, with 15 bases in between. CDR1 is SGHRS, CDR2 YFSETQ, per germline. The CDR3 totals 15 residues.

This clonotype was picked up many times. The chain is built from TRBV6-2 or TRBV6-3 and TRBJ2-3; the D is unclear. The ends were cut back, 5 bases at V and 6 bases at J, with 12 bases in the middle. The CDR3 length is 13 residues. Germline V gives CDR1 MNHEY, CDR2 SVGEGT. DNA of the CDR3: TGTGCCAGCAGTCGTAACGCATATGATACGCAGTATTTT. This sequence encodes CASSRNAYDTQYF.

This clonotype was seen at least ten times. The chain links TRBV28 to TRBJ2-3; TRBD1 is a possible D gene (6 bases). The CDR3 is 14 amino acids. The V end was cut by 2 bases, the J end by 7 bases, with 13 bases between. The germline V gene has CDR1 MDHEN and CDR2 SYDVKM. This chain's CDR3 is CASSLPPGDYTQYF. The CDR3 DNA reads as TGTGCCAGCAGTTTACCCCCAGGGGATTATACGCAGTATTTT.

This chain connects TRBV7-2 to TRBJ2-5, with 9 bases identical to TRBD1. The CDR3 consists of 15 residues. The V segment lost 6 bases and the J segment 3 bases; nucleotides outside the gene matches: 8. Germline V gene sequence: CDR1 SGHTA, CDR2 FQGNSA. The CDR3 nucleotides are TGTGCCAGCAGTCCTGGGGACAGGGTAGAAGAGACCCAGTACTTC. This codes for CASSPGDRVEETQYF.

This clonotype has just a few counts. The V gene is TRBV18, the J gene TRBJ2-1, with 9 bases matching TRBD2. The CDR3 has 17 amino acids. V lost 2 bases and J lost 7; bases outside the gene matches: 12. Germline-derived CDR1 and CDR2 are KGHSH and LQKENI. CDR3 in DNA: TGTGCCAGCTCACCAAGGACAGGCCTAGCGGGGTTAAATGAGCAGTTCTTC. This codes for CASSPRTGLAGLNEQFF.

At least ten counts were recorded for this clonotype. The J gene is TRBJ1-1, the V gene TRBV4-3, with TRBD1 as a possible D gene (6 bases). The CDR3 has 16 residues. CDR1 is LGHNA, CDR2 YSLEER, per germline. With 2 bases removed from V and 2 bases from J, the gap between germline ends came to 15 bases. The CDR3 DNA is TGCGCCAGCAGCCAAAACGCGGGGGGGGCTAACACTGAAGCTTTCTTT. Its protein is CASSQNAGGANTEAFF.

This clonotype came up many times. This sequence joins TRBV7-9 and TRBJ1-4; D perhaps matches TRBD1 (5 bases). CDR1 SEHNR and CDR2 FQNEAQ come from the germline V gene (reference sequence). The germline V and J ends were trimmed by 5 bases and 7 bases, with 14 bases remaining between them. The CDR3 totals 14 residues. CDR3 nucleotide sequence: TGTGCCAGCAGCGTCGAGGGGACGGTTGAAAAACTGTTTTTT. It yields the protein CASSVEGTVEKLFF.

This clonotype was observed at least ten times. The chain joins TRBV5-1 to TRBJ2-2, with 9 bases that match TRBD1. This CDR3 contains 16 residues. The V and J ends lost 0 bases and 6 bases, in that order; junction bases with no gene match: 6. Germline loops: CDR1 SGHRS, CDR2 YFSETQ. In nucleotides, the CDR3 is TGCGCCAGCAGCTTGGAGAAGACAGGGGGTCCCGGGGAGCTGTTTTTT. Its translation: CASSLEKTGGPGELFF.

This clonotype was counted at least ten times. The CDR3 region is CASSLGHRGATYEQYF. Written as DNA, the CDR3 is TGTGCCAGCAGCTTGGGGCACAGGGGAGCAACCTACGAGCAGTACTTC. This chain joins TRBV5-5 and TRBJ2-7; 7 bases align to TRBD1. The V and J ends lost 0 bases and 2 bases, in that order; junction bases with no gene match: 8. The CDR3 contains 16 residues. The germline V gene has CDR1 SGHKS and CDR2 YYEKEE (reference sequence).

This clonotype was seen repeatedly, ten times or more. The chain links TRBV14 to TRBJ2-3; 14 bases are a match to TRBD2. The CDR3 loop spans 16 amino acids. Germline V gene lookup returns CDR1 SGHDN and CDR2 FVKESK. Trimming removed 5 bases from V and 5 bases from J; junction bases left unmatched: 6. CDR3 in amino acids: CASSAGTSGSLDTQYF. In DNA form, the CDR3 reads TGTGCCAGCAGCGCTGGGACTAGCGGGAGCTTAGATACGCAGTATTTT.

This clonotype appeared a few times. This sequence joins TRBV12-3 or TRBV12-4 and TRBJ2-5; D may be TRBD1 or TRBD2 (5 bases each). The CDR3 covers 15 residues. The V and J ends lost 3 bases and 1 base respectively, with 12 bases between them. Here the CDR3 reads CASSFSGATQETQYF. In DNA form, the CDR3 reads TGTGCCAGCAGTTTCTCCGGGGCCACCCAAGAGACCCAGTACTTC.

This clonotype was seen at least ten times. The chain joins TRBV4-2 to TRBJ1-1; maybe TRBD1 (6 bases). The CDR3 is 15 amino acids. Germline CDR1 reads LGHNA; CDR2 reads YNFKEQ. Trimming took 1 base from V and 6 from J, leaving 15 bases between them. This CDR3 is CASSQGAGAGAEAFF. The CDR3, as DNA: TGTGCCAGCAGCCAAGGCGCGGGGGCCGGCGCTGAAGCTTTCTTT.

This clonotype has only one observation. The CDR3 sequence is CASSYEGGIAKNIQYF. Here the CDR3 DNA reads TGTGCCAGCAGTTACGAGGGAGGTATCGCCAAAAACATTCAGTACTTC. This chain joins TRBV6-2 or TRBV6-3 and TRBJ2-4; D is possibly TRBD2 (6 bases). Trimming removed 2 bases at V and 1 base at J, with 12 bases between. This CDR3 comprises 16 residues. Per germline, CDR1 MNHEY and CDR2 SVGEGT.